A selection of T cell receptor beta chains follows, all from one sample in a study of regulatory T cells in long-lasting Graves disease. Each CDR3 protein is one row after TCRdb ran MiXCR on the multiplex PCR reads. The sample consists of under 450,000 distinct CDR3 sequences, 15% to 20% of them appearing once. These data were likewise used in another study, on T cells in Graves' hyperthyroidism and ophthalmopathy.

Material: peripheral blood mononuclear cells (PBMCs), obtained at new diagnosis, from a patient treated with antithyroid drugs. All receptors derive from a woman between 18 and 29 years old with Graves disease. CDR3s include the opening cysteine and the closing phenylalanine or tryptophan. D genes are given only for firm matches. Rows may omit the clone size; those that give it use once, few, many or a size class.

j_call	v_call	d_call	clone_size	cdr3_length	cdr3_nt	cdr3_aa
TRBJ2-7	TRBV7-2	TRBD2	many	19	TGTGCCAGCAGCCGATACGGGACTAGCGGGGGCGGCAGCTCCTACGAGCAGTACTTC	CASSRYGTSGGGSSYEQYF
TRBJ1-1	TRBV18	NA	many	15	TGTGCCAGCTCACCAGGATTGGGGATTACCACTGAAGCTTTCTTT	CASSPGLGITTEAFF
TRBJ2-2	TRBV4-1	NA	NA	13	TGCGCCAGCAGCCAAGACCACACCGGGGAGCTGTTTTTT	CASSQDHTGELFF
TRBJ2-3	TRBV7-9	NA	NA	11	TGTGCCAGCAGCTTGGACGATACGCAGTATTTT	CASSLDDTQYF
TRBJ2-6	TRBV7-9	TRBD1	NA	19	TGTGCCAGCAGCCGAACAGGGGGCTTCAGCGGCTCTGGGGCCAACGTCCTGACTTTC	CASSRTGGFSGSGANVLTF
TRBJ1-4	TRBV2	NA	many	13	TGTGCCAGCAGTGTTCAGGGAGGGGAAAAACTGTTTTTT	CASSVQGGEKLFF
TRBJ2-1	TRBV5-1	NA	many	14	TGCGCCAGCAGCTTGGGATCACTAGGGAATGAGCAGTTCTTC	CASSLGSLGNEQFF
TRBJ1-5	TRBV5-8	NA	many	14	TGTGCCAGCCTTGGACTCGGTGGCAATCAGCCCCAGCATTTT	CASLGLGGNQPQHF
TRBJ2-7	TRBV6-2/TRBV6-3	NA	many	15	TGTGCCAGCAGTTACTCGATCCCAGCGGGCCACGAGCAGTACTTC	CASSYSIPAGHEQYF
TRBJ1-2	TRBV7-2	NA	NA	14	TGTGCCAGCAGCCCGGCGGCGTCTGCCTATGGCTACACCTTC	CASSPAASAYGYTF
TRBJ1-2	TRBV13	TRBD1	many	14	TGTGCCAGCAGCCCTGGACAGGGATACTATGGCTACACCTTC	CASSPGQGYYGYTF
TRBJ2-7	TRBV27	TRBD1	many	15	TGTGCCAGCAGGCAAACGGGACAGACAACCTACGAGCAGTACTTC	CASRQTGQTTYEQYF
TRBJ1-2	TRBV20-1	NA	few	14	TGCAGTGCTAGAGAGTTCGAACGGAACTATGGCTACACCTTC	CSAREFERNYGYTF
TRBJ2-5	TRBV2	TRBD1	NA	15	TGTGCCAGCGGGGGACAGGGGGTGGGACCGGAGACCCAGTACTTC	CASGGQGVGPETQYF
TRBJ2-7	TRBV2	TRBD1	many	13	TGTGCCAGCTCATGGACAGGGGCCTACGAGCAGTACTTC	CASSWTGAYEQYF
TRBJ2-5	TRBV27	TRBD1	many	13	TGTGCCAGCAGTTTTACAGGGGGAGAGACCCAGTACTTC	CASSFTGGETQYF
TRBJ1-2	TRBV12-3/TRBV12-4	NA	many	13	TGTGCCAGCAGTTTTAGTGAGGCGTTTGGCTACACCTTC	CASSFSEAFGYTF
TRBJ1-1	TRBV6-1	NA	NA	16	TGTGCCTGCATCTCGGGGAGAGAACTTTGGAACACTGAAGCTTTCTTT	CACISGRELWNTEAFF
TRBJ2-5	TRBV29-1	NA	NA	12	TGCAGCGTTGTGAGATCGCAAGAGACCCAGTACTTC	CSVVRSQETQYF
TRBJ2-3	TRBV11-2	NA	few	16	TGTGCCAGCAGCTTAGTTGGGGGGGGGGGCGCAGATACGCAGTATTTT	CASSLVGGGGADTQYF
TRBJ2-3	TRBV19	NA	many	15	TGTGCCAGTAGTACTGCTACCTCTAGCACAGATACGCAGTATTTT	CASSTATSSTDTQYF
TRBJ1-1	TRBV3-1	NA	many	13	TGTGCCAGCAGCCAAGATATGACGACCTTAGCTTTCTTT	CASSQDMTTLAFF
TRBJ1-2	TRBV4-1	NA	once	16	TGCGCCAGCAGCCAAGCTGTGTTCGGGGTAGTCTCCGGCTACACCTTC	CASSQAVFGVVSGYTF
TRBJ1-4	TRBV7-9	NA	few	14	TGTGCCAGCAGCTTAATGGGGATGAATGAAAAACTGTTTTTT	CASSLMGMNEKLFF
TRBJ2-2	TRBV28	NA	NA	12	TGTGCCAGCAGAATAGTGGTCGGGGAGCTGTTTTTT	CASRIVVGELFF
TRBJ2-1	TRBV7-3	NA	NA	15	TGTGCCAGCAGCGGGGGGGGCTACTCCTACAATGAGCAGTTCTTC	CASSGGGYSYNEQFF
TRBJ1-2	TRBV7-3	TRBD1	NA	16	TGTGCCAGCAGCTCCTCCGGGACAGGGGAAAACTATGGCTACACCTTC	CASSSSGTGENYGYTF
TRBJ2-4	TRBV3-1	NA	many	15	TGTGCCAGCAGCCAAGATTCAGTAGCCAAAAACATTCAGTACTTC	CASSQDSVAKNIQYF
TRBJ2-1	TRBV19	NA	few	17	TGTGCCAGTAGTGCCACCGGTAGTGGGAAGGCCGCTAGTGAGCAGTTCTTC	CASSATGSGKAASEQFF
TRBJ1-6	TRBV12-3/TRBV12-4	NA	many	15	TGTGCCAGCAGTCCCGTGGGGTCCTATAATTCACCCCTCCACTTT	CASSPVGSYNSPLHF
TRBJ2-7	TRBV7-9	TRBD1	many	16	TGTGCCAGCAGGCCCGGACAGGGTCAGAGGGCCTACGAGCAGTACTTC	CASRPGQGQRAYEQYF
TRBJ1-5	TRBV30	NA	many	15	TGTGCCTGGAGTGGAACGCGGCTAGGCAATCAGCCCCAGCATTTT	CAWSGTRLGNQPQHF
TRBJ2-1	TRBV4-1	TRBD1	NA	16	TGCGCCAGCAGCCAGATGGGACAGGGGGCAGGTAATGAGCAGTTCTTC	CASSQMGQGAGNEQFF
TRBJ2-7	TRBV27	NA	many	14	TGTGCCAGCGGACCAAGGGCAGGGGTGGTCGAGCAGTACTTC	CASGPRAGVVEQYF
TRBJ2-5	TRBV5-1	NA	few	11	TGCGCCAGCAAGGTGGAAGAGACCCAGTACTTC	CASKVEETQYF
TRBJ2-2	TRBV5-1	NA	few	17	TGCGCCAGCAGACCGACCACCGGGACCAGGGGGGCCGGGGAGCTGTTTTTT	CASRPTTGTRGAGELFF
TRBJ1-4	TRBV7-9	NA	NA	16	TGTGCCAGCAGCCCTGGGACACAGGCAACTAATGAAAAACTGTTTTTT	CASSPGTQATNEKLFF
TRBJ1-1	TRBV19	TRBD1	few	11	TGTGCCAGTAGCACAGGGGGGAGAGCTTTCTTT	CASSTGGRAFF
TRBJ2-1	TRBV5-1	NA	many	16	TGCGCCAGCAGCGCCCCGGGTCTTGAGGGCTACAATGAGCAGTTCTTC	CASSAPGLEGYNEQFF
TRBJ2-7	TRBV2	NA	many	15	TGTGCCAGCAGCGGAACAACTAGGGTGGCCTACGAGCAGTACTTC	CASSGTTRVAYEQYF
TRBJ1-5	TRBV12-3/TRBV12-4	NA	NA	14	TGTGCCAGCAGTTTTGACAGTAGCAATCAGCCCCAGCATTTT	CASSFDSSNQPQHF
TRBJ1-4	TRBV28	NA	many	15	TGTGCCAGCAGTTTATCGGGAGGCAGTAATGAAAAACTGTTTTTT	CASSLSGGSNEKLFF
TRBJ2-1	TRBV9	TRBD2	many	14	TGTGCCAGCAGCCAAGCGGGATCATACAATGAGCAGTTCTTC	CASSQAGSYNEQFF
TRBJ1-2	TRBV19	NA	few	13	TGTGCCAGTAGTATAGTGGGAGTTAAAGACTACACCTTC	CASSIVGVKDYTF
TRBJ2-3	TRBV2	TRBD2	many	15	TGTGCCAGCAGTGATAGCGGGGGGAGCACAGATACGCAGTATTTT	CASSDSGGSTDTQYF
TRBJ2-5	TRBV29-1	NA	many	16	TGCAGCGTAGCGGGCGTGGGTATAAGCCGCCAAGAGACCCAGTACTTC	CSVAGVGISRQETQYF
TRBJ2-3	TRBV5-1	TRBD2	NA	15	TGCGCCAGCAGCCGGACTAGCGGGGGGGGAGATACGCAGTATTTT	CASSRTSGGGDTQYF
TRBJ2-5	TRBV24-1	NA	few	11	TGTGCCACCAGTGAGAAAGGGACCCAGTACTTC	CATSEKGTQYF
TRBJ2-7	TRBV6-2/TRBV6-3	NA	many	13	TGTGCCAGCAGTTACCAGGGGGGCTACGAGCAGTACTTC	CASSYQGGYEQYF
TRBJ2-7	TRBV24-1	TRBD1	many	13	TGTGCCACCAGTGATCGGACAGGGCCAGGGCAGTACTTC	CATSDRTGPGQYF
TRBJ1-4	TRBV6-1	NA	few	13	TGTGCCAGCAGCGCCGGCAGGATTGAAAAACTGTTTTTT	CASSAGRIEKLFF
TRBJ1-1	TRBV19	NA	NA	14	TGTGCCACCTCTGGCGGACGGACGGAAACTGAAGCTTTCTTT	CATSGGRTETEAFF
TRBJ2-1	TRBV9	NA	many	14	TGTGCCAGCAGCGTAGAGTCGGCTTACGATGAGCAGTTCTTC	CASSVESAYDEQFF
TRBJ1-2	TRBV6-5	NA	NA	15	TGTGCCAGCAGTTCACCCTCAGGCAGGAACTATGGCTACACCTTC	CASSSPSGRNYGYTF
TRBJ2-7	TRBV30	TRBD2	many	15	TGTGCCTGGAGTGTACGTGGGACTAGCCCCTACGAGCAGTACTTC	CAWSVRGTSPYEQYF
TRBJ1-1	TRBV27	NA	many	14	TGTGCCAGCAGTTTATTAGCGGGATTGGCTGAAGCTTTCTTT	CASSLLAGLAEAFF
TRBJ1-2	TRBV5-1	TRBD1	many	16	TGCGCCAGCAGCCGATACCCGACGGGACAGAACTATGGCTACACCTTC	CASSRYPTGQNYGYTF
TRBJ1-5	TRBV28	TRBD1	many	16	TGTGCCAGCAGTTTCTCCGGGACAGGGGGCTATCAGCCCCAGCATTTT	CASSFSGTGGYQPQHF
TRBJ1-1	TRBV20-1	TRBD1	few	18	TGCAGTGCTAGAGATCGAAGGGACAGGGGAAAGGGAGGAACTGAAGCTTTCTTT	CSARDRRDRGKGGTEAFF
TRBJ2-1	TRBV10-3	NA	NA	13	TGTGCCATCAGTCAGAAGAGGGCCAATGAGCAGTTCTTC	CAISQKRANEQFF